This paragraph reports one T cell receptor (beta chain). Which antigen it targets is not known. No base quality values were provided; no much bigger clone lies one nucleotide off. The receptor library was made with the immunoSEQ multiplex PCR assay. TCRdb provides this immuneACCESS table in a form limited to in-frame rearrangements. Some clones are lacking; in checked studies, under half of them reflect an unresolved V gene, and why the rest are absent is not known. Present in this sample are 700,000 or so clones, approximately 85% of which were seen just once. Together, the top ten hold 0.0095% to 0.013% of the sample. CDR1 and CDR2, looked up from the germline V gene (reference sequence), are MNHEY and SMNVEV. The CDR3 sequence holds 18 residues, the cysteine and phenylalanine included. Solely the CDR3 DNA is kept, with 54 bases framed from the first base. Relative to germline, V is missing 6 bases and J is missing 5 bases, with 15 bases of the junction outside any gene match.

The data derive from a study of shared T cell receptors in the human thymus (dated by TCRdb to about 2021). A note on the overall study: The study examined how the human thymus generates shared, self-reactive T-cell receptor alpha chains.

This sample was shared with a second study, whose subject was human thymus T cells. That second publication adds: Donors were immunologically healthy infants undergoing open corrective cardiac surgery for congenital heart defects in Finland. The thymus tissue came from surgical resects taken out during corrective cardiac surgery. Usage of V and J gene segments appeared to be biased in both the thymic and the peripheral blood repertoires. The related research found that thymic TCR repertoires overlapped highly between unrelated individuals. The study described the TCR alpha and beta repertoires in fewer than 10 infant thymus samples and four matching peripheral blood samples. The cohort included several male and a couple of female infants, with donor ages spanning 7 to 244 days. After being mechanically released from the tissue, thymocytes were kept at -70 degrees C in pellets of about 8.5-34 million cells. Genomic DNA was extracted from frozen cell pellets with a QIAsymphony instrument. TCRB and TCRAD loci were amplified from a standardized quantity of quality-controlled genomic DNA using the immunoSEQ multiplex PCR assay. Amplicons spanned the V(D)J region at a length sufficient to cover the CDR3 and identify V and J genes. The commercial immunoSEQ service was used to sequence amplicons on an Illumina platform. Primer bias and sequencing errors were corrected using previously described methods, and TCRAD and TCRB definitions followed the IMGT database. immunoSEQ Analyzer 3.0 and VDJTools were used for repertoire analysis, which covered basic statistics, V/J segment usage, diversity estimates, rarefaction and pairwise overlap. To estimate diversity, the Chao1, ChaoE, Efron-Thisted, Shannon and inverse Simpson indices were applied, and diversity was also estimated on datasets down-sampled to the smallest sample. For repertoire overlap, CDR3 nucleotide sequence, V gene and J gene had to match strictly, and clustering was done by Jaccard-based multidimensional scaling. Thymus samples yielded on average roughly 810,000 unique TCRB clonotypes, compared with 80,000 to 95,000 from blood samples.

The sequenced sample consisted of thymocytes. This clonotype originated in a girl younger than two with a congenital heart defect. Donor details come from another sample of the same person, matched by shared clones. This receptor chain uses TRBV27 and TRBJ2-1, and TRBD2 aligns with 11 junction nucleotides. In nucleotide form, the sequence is TGTGCCAGCAGCGCCCGGGTAGCGGGGGGGCCCGTAAACAATGAGCAGTTCTTC. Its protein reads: CASSARVAGGPVNNEQFF.